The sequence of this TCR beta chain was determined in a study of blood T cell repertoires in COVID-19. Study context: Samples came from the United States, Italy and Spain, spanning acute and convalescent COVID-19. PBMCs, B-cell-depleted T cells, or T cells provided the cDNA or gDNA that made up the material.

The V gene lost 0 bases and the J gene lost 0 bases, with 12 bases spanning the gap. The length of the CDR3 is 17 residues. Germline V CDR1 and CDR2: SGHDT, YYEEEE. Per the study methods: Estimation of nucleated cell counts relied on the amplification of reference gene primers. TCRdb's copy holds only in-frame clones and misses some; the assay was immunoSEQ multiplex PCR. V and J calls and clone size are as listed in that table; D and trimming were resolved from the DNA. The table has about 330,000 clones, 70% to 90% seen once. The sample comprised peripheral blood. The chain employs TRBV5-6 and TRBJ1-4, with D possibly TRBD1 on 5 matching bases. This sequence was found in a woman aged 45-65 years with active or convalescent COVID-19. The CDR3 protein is CASSLDRKGATNEKLFF. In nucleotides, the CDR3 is TGTGCCAGCAGCTTGGACAGGAAGGGTGCAACTAATGAAAAACTGTTTTTT.